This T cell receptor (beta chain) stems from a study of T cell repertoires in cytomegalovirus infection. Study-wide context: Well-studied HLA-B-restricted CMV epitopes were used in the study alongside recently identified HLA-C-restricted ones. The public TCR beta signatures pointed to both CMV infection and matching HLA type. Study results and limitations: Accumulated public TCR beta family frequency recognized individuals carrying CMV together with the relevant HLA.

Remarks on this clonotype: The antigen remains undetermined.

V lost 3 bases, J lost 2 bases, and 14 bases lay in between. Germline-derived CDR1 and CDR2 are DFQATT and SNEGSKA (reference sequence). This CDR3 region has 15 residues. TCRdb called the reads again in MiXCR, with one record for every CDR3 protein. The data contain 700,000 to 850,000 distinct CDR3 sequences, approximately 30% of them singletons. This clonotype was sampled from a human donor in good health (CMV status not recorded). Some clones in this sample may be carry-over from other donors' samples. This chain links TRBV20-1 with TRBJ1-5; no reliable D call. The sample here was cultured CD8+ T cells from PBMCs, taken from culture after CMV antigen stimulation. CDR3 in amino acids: CSASEELSGNQPQHF. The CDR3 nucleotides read TGCAGTGCTAGTGAGGAGCTCTCTGGCAATCAGCCCCAGCATTTT.